The 17 T cell receptor beta chains below come from one sample, sequenced in a study of cytomegalovirus exposure and HLA in healthy donors. PCR employed 60 Vbeta and 13 Jbeta primers. Sequencing was performed with immunoSEQ multiplex PCR; in TCRdb, only in-frame clones are kept and a portion is missing. The sample carries 150,000 to 200,000 clones, about 80% recorded once. The sequencing input was PBMCs. The source of these receptors is a boy aged 5-17 years in good health and CMV-seronegative.

The genes are TRBV5-1 and TRBJ2-1; TRBD1 matches 9 bases. There are 15 residues in the CDR3. In germline, CDR1 is SGHRS, CDR2 YFSETQ. Unmatched junction bases numbered 4, after V lost 6 bases and J lost 0 bases. In nucleotides, the CDR3 is TGCGCCAGCACCCTACAGGGGGCCTCCTACAATGAGCAGTTCTTC. It yields the protein CASTLQGASYNEQFF.

The rearrangement uses TRBV4-2 and TRBJ2-1; TRBD2 matches at 9 bases. The V and J ends lost 4 bases and 2 bases, in that order; junction bases with no gene match: 9. Germline V gene lookup returns CDR1 LGHNA and CDR2 YNFKEQ. There are 17 residues in the CDR3. The chain's CDR3 is CASSPRILAGTYNEQFF. The CDR3, as DNA: TGTGCCAGCAGCCCACGTATACTAGCGGGCACCTACAATGAGCAGTTCTTC.

Here the CDR3 reads CASSFVQMNTEAFF. The CDR3 DNA follows: TGCGCCAGCAGCTTTGTACAGATGAACACTGAAGCTTTCTTT. The chain combines TRBV5-1 with TRBJ1-1; D call uncertain. Trimming pared 2 bases from V and 0 bases from J, leaving 8 bases between. There are 14 residues in the CDR3. Germline V lookup: CDR1 SGHRS, CDR2 YFSETQ.

V and J are TRBV19 and TRBJ2-7, with 7 bases aligning to TRBD1. CDR3 length: 17 residues. After removal of 4 bases from V and 0 bases from J, the junction contained 12 bases not matched to a gene. Germline loops: CDR1 LNHDA, CDR2 SQIVND (reference sequence). Here the CDR3 DNA reads TGTGCCAGTAGTAGGCTGCTATCGGGACAGCACTCCTACGAGCAGTACTTC. Translating gives CASSRLLSGQHSYEQYF. The variable domain in full, with the rest retrieved from reference TRBV19 and TRBJ2-7, is DGGITQSPKYLFRKEGQNVTLSCEQNLNHDAMYWYRQDPGQGLRLIYYSQIVNDFQKGDIAEGYSVSREKKESFPLTVTSAQKNPTAFYLCASSRLLSGQHSYEQYFGPGTRLTVT.

The V call is TRBV7-6, the J call TRBJ2-7; TRBD2 aligns across 9 bases. Losses at the gene ends were 8 bases for V and 4 bases for J; bases not matched to a gene: 12. The CDR3 has 15 amino acids. Germline-derived CDR1 and CDR2 are SGHVS and FNYEAQ. CDR3 coding DNA: TGTGCCAGCTCCCGGGTAGCGGGAGTGGCTTACGAGCAGTACTTC. It translates to CASSRVAGVAYEQYF.

This rearrangement joins TRBV6-1 to TRBJ1-2; tentative D call: TRBD1 (6 bases). The CDR3 contains 14 residues. The V gene's germline CDR1 is MNHNS and CDR2 SASEGT. V was shortened by 7 bases and J by 4 bases, with 16 bases between the two germline ends. The CDR3 loop reads CASTIGQTFYGYTF. In nucleotides, the CDR3 is TGTGCCAGCACGATCGGACAGACCTTCTATGGCTACACCTTC.

The chain combines TRBV9 with TRBJ2-5; 7 bases are shared with TRBD1. V lost 3 bases to trimming and J lost 1 base; unmatched junction nucleotides: 9. The CDR3 spans 16 residues. From germline, CDR1 is SGDLS and CDR2 YYNGEE. CDR3 in DNA: TGTGCCAGCAGCGGCGGAGACAGGGACCCCCAAGAGACCCAGTACTTC. Amino acids: CASSGGDRDPQETQYF.

The J gene is TRBJ1-1, the V gene TRBV7-9; D might be TRBD1 (6 bases). The CDR3 has 13 residues. The V gene lost 5 bases and the J gene lost 10 bases, with 17 bases spanning the gap. Germline V CDR1 and CDR2: SEHNR, FQNEAQ (reference sequence). The CDR3 DNA reads as TGTGCCAGCAGCCGGAATCAGGGGAAAGGAGCTTTCTTT. Protein sequence: CASSRNQGKGAFF.

This clone showed up just a few times. The J gene is TRBJ2-7, the V gene TRBV6-5; D remains unclear. The CDR3 runs 15 residues. The germline V and J ends were trimmed by 0 bases and 0 bases, with 9 bases remaining between them. CDR1 and CDR2 from the germline V gene are MNHEY and SVGAGI. Here the CDR3 reads CASSYSAGLSYEQYF. The DNA for the CDR3 is TGTGCCAGCAGTTACTCGGCAGGTCTCTCCTACGAGCAGTACTTC.

This chain joins TRBV9 and TRBJ2-3, with TRBD2 matching over 13 bases. In germline, CDR1 is SGDLS, CDR2 YYNGEE. The trim removed 0 bases at V and 4 bases at J, leaving 5 bases unmatched. The CDR3 sequence is 17 residues long. CDR3 sequence reads: CASSVVAGLAGADTQYF. DNA for the CDR3: TGTGCCAGCAGCGTAGTCGCCGGACTAGCGGGAGCAGATACGCAGTATTTT.

The chain links TRBV5-1 to TRBJ1-2; no clear D gene. V lost 0 bases and J lost 5, with 14 bases in between. Germline V CDR1 and CDR2: SGHRS, YFSETQ. CDR3 size: 15 residues. The CDR3 coding sequence is TGCGCCAGCAGCTTGGGGTCAGACTCCTGGTATGGCTACACCTTC. Translated: CASSLGSDSWYGYTF.

The J gene is TRBJ2-4, the V gene TRBV4-3, with 10 bases aligning to TRBD2. The germline V gene has CDR1 LGHNA and CDR2 YSLEER. This CDR3 has 17 residues. The V gene end was trimmed by 0 bases and the J gene end by 3 bases; junction bases not matched to a gene: 5. DNA for the CDR3: TGCGCCAGCAGCCAAGAGAACAGCGGGAGGGGCAAAAACATTCAGTACTTC. Protein: CASSQENSGRGKNIQYF.

The chain links TRBV7-3 to TRBJ1-1; TRBD1 is a possible D gene (5 bases). CDR1 SGHTA and CDR2 FQGTGA come from the germline V gene. V shed 2 bases and J shed 1 base, with 11 bases lying between them. The CDR3 runs to 15 residues. CDR3 residues: CASSLDFTGNTEAFF. CDR3 nucleotide sequence: TGTGCCAGCAGCTTAGACTTCACAGGGAACACTGAAGCTTTCTTT.

V usage is TRBV11-3 and J usage is TRBJ2-7; maybe TRBD1 (5 bases). The CDR3 has 13 amino acids. V lost 8 bases and J lost 3, with 14 bases in between. CDR1 and CDR2 from the germline V gene are SGHNT and YENEEA. The CDR3: CASATALLYEQYF. DNA of the CDR3: TGTGCCAGCGCGACAGCACTCCTCTACGAGCAGTACTTC.

V gene TRBV29-1 combines with J gene TRBJ1-4; 8 bases are shared with TRBD1. Germline values: CDR1 SQVTM, CDR2 ANQGSEA. The CDR3 consists of 13 residues. J lost 6 bases, V lost 6 bases, and 6 bases had no gene match. The CDR3 nucleotides are TGCAGCGTCCGCAGGGGGCCTGATGAAAAACTGTTTTTT. As protein: CSVRRGPDEKLFF.

This sequence joins TRBV7-8 and TRBJ2-3; 8 bases are shared with TRBD1. Germline CDR1 SGHVS, CDR2 FQNEAQ. The length of the CDR3 is 15 residues. The trim removed 3 bases at V and 1 base at J, leaving 3 bases unmatched. The CDR3 loop reads CASSLVQGGTDTQYF. The CDR3 DNA reads as TGTGCCAGCAGCTTGGTACAGGGGGGCACAGATACGCAGTATTTT.

In its sample, this clone was seen a few times. The chain is built from TRBV7-8 and TRBJ1-2; 8 nucleotides agree with TRBD1. Losses at the gene ends were 4 bases for V and 2 bases for J; bases not matched to a gene: 15. Germline CDR1 SGHVS, CDR2 FQNEAQ. The CDR3 is 18 residues long. The CDR3 protein is CASSSPPHRGNYNYGYTF. DNA of the CDR3: TGTGCCAGCAGCTCGCCCCCCCACAGGGGGAATTACAACTATGGCTACACCTTC.